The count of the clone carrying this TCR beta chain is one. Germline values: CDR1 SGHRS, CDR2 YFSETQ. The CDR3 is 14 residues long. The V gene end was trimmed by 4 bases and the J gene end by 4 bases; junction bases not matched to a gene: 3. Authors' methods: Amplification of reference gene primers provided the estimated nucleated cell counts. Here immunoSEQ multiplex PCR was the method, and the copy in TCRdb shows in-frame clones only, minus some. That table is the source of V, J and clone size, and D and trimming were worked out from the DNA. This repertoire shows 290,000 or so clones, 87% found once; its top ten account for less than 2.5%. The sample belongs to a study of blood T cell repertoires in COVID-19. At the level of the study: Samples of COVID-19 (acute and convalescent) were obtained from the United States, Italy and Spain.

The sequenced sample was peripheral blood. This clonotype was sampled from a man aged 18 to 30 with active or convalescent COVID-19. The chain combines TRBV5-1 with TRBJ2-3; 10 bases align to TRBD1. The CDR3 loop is CASSPGQGADTQYF. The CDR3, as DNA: TGCGCCAGCAGCCCCGGACAGGGGGCAGATACGCAGTATTTT.